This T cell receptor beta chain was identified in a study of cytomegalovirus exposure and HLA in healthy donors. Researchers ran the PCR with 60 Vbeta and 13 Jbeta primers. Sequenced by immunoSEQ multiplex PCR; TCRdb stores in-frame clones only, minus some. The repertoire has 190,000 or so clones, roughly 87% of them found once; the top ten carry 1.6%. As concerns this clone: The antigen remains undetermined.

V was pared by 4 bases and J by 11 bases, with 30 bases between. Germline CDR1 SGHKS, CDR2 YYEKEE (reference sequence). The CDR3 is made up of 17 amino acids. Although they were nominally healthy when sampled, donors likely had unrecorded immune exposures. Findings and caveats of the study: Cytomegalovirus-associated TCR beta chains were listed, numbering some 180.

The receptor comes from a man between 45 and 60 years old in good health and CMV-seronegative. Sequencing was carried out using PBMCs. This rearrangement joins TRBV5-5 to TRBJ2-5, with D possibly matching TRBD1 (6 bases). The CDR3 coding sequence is TGTGCCAGCAGCAAACCCCCCCCCGAACAGGGAGACCCTAAGCAGTACTTC. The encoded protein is CASSKPPPEQGDPKQYF.